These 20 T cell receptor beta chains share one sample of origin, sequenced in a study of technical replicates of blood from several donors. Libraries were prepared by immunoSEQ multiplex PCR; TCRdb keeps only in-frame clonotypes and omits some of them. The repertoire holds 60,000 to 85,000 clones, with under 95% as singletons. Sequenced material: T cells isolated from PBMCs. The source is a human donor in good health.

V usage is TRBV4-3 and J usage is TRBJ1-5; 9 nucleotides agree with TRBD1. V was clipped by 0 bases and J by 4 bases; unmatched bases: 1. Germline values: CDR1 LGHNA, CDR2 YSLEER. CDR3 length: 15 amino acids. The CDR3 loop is CASSQETGGNQPQHF. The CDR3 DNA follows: TGCGCCAGCAGCCAAGAGACAGGGGGTAATCAGCCCCAGCATTTT.

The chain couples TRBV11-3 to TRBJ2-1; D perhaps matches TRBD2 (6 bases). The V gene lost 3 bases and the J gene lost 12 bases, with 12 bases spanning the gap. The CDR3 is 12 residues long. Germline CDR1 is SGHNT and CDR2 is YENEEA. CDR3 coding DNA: TGTGCCAGCAGCTTGGAGGGAGAATCGCAGTTCTTC. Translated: CASSLEGESQFF.

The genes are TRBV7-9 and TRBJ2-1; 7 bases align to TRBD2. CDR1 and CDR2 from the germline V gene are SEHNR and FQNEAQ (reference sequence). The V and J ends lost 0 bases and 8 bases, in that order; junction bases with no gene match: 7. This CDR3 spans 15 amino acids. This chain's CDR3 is CASSLASGGYYEQFF. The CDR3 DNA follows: TGTGCCAGCAGCTTAGCGTCGGGGGGTTACTATGAGCAGTTCTTC.

The CDR3 spells CAISEGLANADTQYF. CDR3 DNA sequence: TGTGCCATCAGTGAAGGACTAGCTAACGCAGATACGCAGTATTTT. This sequence joins TRBV10-3 and TRBJ2-3, with 8 bases matching TRBD2. V gave up 3 bases and J gave up 4 bases; unmatched junction bases: 6. This CDR3 has 15 amino acids. Germline V lookup: CDR1 ENHRY, CDR2 SYGVKD.

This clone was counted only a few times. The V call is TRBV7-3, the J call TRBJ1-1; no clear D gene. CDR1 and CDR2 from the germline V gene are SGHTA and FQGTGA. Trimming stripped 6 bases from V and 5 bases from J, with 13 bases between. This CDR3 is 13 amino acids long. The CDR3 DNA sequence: TGTGCCAGCAGTTCCTATCTTATGACTGAAGCTTTCTTT. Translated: CASSSYLMTEAFF. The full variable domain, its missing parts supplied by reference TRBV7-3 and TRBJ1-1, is GAGVSQTPSNKVTEKGKYVELRCDPISGHTALYWYRQSLGQGPEFLIYFQGTGAADDSGLPNDRFFAVRPEGSVSTLKIQRTERGDSAVYLCASSSYLMTEAFFGQGTRLTVV.

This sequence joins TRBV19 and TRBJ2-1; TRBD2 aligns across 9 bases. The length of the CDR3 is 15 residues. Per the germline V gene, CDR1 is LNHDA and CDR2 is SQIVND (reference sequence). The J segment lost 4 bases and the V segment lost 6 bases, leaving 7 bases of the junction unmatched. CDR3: CASSMSGGIYNEQFF. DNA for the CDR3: TGTGCCAGTAGCATGAGCGGGGGGATATACAATGAGCAGTTCTTC.

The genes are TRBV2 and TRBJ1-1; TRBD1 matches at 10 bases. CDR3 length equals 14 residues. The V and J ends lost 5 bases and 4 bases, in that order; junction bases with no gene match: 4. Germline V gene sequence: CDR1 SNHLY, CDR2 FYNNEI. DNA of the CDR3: TGTGCCAGCAGTCGGGACAGGGGTATCACTGAAGCTTTCTTT. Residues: CASSRDRGITEAFF.

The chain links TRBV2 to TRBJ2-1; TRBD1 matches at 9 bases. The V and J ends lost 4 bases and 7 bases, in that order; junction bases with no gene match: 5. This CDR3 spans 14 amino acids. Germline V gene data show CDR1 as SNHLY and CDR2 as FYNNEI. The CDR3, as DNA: TGTGCCAGCAGTGGGGACAGGGAATGGAATGAGCAGTTCTTC. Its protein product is CASSGDREWNEQFF. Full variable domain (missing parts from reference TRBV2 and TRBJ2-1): EPEVTQTPSHQVTQMGQEVILRCVPISNHLYFYWYRQILGQKVEFLVSFYNNEISEKSEIFDDQFSVERPDGSNFTLKIRSTKLEDSAMYFCASSGDREWNEQFFGPGTRLTVL.

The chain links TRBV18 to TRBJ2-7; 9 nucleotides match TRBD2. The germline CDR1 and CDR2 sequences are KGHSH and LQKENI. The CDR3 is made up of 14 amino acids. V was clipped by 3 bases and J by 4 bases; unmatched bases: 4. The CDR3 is CASSPAGGAYEQYF. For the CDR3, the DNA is TGTGCCAGCTCACCGGCGGGAGGGGCGTACGAGCAGTACTTC. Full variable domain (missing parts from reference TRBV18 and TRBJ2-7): NAGVMQNPRHLVRRRGQEARLRCSPMKGHSHVYWYRQLPEEGLKFMVYLQKENIIDESGMPKERFSAEFPKEGPSILRIQQVVRGDSAAYFCASSPAGGAYEQYFGPGTRLTVT.

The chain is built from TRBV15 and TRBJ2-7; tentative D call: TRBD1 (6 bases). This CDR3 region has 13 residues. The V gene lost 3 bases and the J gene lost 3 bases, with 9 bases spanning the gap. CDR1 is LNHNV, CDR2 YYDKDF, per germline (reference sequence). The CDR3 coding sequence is TGTGCCACCAGCAGGGACAGATTCTACGAGCAGTACTTC. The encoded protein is CATSRDRFYEQYF.

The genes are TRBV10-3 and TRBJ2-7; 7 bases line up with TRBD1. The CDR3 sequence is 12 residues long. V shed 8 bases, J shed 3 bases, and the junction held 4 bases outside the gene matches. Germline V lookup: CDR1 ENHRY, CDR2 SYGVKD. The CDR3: CAISRDSYEQYF. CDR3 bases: TGTGCCATCTCTAGGGACAGCTACGAGCAGTACTTC.

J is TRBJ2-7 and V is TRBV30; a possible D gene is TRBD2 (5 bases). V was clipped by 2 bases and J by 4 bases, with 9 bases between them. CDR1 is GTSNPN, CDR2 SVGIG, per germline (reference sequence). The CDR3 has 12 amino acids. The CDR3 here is CAWSRGRYEQYF. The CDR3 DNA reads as TGTGCCTGGAGTCGGGGTCGTTACGAGCAGTACTTC.

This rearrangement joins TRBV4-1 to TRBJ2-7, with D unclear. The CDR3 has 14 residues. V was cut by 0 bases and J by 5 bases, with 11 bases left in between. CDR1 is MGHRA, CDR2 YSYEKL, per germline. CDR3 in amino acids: CASSQDRSYHEQYF. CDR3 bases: TGCGCCAGCAGCCAAGATCGAAGCTACCACGAGCAGTACTTC.

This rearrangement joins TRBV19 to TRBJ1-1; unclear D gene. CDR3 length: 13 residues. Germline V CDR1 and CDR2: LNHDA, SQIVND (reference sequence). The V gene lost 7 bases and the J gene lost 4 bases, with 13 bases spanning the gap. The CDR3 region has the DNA TGTGCCAGTACTGAGTTTGTTAGCACTGAAGCTTTCTTT. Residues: CASTEFVSTEAFF.

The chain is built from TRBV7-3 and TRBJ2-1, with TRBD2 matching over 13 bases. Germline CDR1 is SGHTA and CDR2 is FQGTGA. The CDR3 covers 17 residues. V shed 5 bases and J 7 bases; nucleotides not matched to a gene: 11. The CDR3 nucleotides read TGTGCCAGCAGCACGGGACTAGCGGGACTGGGTGGAAATGAGCAGTTCTTC. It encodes CASSTGLAGLGGNEQFF.

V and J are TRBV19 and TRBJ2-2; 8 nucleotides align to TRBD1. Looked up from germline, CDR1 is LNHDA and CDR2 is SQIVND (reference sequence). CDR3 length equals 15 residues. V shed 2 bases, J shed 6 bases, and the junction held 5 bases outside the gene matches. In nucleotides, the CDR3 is TGTGCCAGTAGTATATCAGGGGGCCTCGCCGGGGAGCTGTTTTTT. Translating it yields CASSISGGLAGELFF.

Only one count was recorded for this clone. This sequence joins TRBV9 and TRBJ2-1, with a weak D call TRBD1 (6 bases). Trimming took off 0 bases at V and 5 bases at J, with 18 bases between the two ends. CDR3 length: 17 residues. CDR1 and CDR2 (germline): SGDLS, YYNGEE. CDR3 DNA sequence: TGTGCCAGCAGCGTAGCGGGGCAGGGGTTGAGTAACAATGAGCAGTTCTTC. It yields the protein CASSVAGQGLSNNEQFF.

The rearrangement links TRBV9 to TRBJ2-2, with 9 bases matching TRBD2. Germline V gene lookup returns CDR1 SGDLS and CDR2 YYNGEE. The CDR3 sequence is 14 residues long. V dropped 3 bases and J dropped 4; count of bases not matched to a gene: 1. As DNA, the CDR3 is TGTGCCAGCAGCGCTAGCGGGACCACCGGGGAGCTGTTTTTT. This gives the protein CASSASGTTGELFF.

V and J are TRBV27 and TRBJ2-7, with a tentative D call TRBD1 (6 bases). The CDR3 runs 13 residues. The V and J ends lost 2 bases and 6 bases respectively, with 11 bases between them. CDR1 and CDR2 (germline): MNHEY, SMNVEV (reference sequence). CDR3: CASSLNRVREQYF. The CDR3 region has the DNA TGTGCCAGCAGTTTAAACAGGGTTCGCGAGCAGTACTTC.

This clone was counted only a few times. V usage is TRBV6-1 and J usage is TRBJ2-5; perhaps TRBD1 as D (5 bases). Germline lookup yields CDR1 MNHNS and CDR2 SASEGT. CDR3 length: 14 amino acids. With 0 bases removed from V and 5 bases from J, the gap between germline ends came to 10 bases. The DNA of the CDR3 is TGTGCCAGCAGTGAAGCAGGGGTTGGTGAGACCCAGTACTTC. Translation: CASSEAGVGETQYF.